This TCR beta chain originates from a study of blood T cells in healthy people across ages. Sample-barcoded 5' priming and a J-beta primer mix drove a second PCR of roughly 6 to 12 cycles. TCRdb re-called the 5' RACE reads through MiXCR, storing one row per CDR3 protein. The sample yields more than 800,000 distinct CDR3 sequences, 29% seen once. The CDR3 spans 17 residues. Germline V gene sequence: CDR1 MGHRA, CDR2 YSYEKL. Germline trimming cut 4 bases from V and 4 bases from J; bases unmatched to any gene: 8. This clonotype was seen only a few times. Antigen specificity is unknown. Overall study results and limits: CMV infection status of these donors was not known.

The sample taken for sequencing was blood. This TCR was recovered from a woman older than 75 in good health. This sequence joins TRBV4-1 and TRBJ1-5, with 12 bases lining up with TRBD1. The CDR3: CASSPRDRGRSNQPQHF. The CDR3 nucleotides are TGCGCCAGCAGCCCCCGGGACAGGGGGCGAAGTAATCAGCCCCAGCATTTT.